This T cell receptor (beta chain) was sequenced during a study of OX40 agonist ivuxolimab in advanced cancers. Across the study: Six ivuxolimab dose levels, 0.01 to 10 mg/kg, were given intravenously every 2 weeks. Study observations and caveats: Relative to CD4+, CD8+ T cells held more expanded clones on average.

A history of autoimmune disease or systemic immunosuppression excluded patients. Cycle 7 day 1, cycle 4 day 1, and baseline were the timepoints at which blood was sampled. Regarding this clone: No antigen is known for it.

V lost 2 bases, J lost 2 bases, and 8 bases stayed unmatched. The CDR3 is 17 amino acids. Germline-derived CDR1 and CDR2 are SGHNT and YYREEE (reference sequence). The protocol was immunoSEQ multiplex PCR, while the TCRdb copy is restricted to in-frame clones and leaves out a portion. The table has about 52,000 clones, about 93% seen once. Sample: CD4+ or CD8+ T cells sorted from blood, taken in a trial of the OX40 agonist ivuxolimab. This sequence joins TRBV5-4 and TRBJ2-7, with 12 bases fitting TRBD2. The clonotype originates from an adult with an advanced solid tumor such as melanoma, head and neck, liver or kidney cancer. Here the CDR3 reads CASSFLTLAGGPYEQYF. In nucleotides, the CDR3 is TGTGCCAGCAGCTTTTTAACCCTAGCGGGAGGGCCCTACGAGCAGTACTTC.